This paragraph covers one T cell receptor beta chain sequence. Trimming removed 0 bases at V and 2 bases at J, with 17 bases between. The CDR3 extends over 17 amino acids. Germline V gene data show CDR1 as SGDLS and CDR2 as YYNGEE. This sample is part of a study of control samples from healthy donors and cancer patients. The protocol was immunoSEQ multiplex PCR, while the TCRdb copy is restricted to in-frame clones and leaves out a portion. The sample lists 110,000 or so clones; about four fifths were seen once. The gene calls are TRBV9 and TRBJ1-1; no firm D call. Sequenced input: blood. This TCR derives from a woman in her fifties or sixties in good health. CDR3 in amino acids: CASSVELGMGINTEAFF. The CDR3 nucleotides read TGTGCCAGCAGCGTAGAGCTCGGTATGGGGATCAACACTGAAGCTTTCTTT. The complete variable domain, with remaining parts taken from reference TRBV9 and TRBJ1-1, reads DSGVTQTPKHLITATGQRVTLRCSPRSGDLSVYWYQQSLDQGLQFLIQYYNGEERAKGNILERFSAQQFPDLHSELNLSSLELGDSALYFCASSVELGMGINTEAFFGQGTRLTVV.